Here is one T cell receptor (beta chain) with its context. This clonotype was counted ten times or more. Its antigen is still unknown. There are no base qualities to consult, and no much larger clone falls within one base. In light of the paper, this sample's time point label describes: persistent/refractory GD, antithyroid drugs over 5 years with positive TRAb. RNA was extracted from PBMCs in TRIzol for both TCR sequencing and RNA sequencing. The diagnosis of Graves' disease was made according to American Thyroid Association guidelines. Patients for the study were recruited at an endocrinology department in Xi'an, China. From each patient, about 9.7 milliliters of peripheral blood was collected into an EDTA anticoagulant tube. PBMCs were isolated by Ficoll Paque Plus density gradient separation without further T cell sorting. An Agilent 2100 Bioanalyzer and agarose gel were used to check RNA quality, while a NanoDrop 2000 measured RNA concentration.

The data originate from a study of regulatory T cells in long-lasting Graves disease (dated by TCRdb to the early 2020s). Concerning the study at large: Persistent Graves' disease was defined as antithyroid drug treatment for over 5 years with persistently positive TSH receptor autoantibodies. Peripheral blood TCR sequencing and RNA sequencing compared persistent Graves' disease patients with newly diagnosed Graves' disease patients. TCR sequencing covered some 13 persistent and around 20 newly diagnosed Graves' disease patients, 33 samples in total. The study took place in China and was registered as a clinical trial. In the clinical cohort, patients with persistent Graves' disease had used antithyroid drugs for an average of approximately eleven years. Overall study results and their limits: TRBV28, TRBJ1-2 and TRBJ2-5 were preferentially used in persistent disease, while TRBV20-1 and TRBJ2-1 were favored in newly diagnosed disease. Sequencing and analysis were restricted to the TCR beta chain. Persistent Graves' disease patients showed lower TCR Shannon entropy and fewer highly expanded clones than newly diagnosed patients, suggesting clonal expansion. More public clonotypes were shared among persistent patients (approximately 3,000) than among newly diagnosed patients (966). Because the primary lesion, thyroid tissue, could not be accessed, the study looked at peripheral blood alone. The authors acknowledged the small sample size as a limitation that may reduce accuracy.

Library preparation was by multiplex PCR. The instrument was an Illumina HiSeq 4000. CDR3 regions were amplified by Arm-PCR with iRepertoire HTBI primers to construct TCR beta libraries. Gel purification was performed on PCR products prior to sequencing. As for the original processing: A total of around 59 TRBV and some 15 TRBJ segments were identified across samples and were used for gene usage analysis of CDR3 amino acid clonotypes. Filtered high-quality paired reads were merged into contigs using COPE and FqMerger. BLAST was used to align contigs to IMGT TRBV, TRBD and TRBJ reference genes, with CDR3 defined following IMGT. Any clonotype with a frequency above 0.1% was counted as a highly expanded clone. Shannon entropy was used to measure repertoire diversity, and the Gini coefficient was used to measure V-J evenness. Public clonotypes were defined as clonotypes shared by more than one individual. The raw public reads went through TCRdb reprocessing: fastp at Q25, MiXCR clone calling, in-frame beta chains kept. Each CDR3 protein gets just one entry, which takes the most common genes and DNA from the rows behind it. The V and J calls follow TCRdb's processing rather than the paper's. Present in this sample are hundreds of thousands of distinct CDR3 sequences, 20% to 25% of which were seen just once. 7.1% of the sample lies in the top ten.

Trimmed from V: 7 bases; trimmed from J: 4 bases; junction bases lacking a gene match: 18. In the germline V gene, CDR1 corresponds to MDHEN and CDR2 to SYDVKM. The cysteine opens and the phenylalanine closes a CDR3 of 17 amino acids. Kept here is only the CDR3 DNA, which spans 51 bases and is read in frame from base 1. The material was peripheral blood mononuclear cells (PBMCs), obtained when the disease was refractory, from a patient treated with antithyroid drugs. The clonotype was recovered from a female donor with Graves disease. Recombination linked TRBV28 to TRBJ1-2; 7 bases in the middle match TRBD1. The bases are TGTGCCAGCACCGACCCCACAGGGGCCCATTCACCCTATGGCTACACCTTC. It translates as CASTDPTGAHSPYGYTF.